This entry lists 14 T cell receptor beta chains sequenced from one sample in a study of blood T cell repertoires in COVID-19. Repertoires were generated with immunoSEQ multiplex PCR, while TCRdb's copy carries only in-frame clones and drops some. In the table there are approximately 170,000 clones, 65% to 80% of which are singletons. The sequenced sample consisted of peripheral blood. Receptors originate from a woman aged 50 to 60 with acute or convalescent COVID-19.

This clone was found a few times. CDR3 region: CASSWTGMGNNQPQHF. For the CDR3, the DNA is TGTGCCAGCAGCTGGACAGGGATGGGGAACAATCAGCCCCAGCATTTT. The chain is built from TRBV5-5 and TRBJ1-5, with TRBD1 identical over 8 bases. Trimming cost V 3 bases and J 3 bases; bases outside gene matches: 8. Germline CDR1 is SGHKS and CDR2 is YYEKEE (reference sequence). The CDR3 loop spans 16 amino acids.

This chain connects TRBV6-1 to TRBJ2-7, with TRBD1 matching over 9 bases. Germline V lookup: CDR1 MNHNS, CDR2 SASEGT. The CDR3 totals 16 residues. Trimming at V came to 2 bases and at J to 1 base, leaving 6 bases not matched to a gene. The CDR3 DNA reads as TGTGCCAGCAGTGAATTTGGGACAGGGATTTCCTACGAGCAGTACTTC. It codes for CASSEFGTGISYEQYF.

The CDR3 is CASSSPPLAGATDTQYF. CDR3 DNA sequence: TGTGCCAGCAGCTCACCCCCACTAGCGGGAGCCACAGATACGCAGTATTTT. The genes are TRBV7-6 and TRBJ2-3; the match to TRBD2 covers 11 bases. CDR3 length: 17 residues. The germline gives CDR1 SGHVS, CDR2 FNYEAQ. V lost 4 bases to trimming and J lost 2 bases; unmatched junction nucleotides: 8.

The chain uses TRBV20-1 and TRBJ1-2; D gene unclear. CDR1 and CDR2 (germline): DFQATT, SNEGSKA (reference sequence). The CDR3 has 14 amino acids. V shed 3 bases and J shed 0 bases, with 11 bases lying between them. The CDR3 region is CSASRQASNYGYTF. In nucleotides, the CDR3 is TGCAGTGCTAGTAGGCAGGCTTCTAACTATGGCTACACCTTC.

V and J are TRBV5-1 and TRBJ2-4; 8 nucleotides match TRBD1. J was trimmed by 8 bases and V by 1 base; bases with no gene match: 11. Germline CDR1 and CDR2: SGHRS and YFSETQ. The CDR3 length is 16 residues. The CDR3 spells CASSLMGQGAPDIQYF. CDR3 DNA: TGCGCCAGCAGCTTGATGGGGCAGGGGGCGCCGGACATTCAGTACTTC.

The chain joins TRBV3-1 (or the pseudogene TRBV3-2) to TRBJ1-4; perhaps TRBD1 as D (5 bases). CDR3 length equals 13 residues. The V gene's germline CDR1 is LGHDT and CDR2 YNNKEL (reference sequence). The ends were cut back, 1 base at V and 10 bases at J, with 10 bases in the middle. The CDR3 nucleotides are TGTGCCAGCAGCCAAGGGCAGGGTGGAAAACTGTTTTTT. Protein: CASSQGQGGKLFF.

V usage is TRBV7-9 and J usage is TRBJ1-3, with D perhaps matching TRBD1 (6 bases). V was shortened by 5 bases and J by 1 base, with 6 bases between the two germline ends. Germline CDR1 reads SEHNR; CDR2 reads FQNEAQ (reference sequence). The CDR3 consists of 13 residues. CDR3 in amino acids: CASSTGSGNTIYF. The CDR3 nucleotides are TGTGCCAGCAGCACAGGGTCTGGAAACACCATATATTTT.

The chain has TRBV6-5 and TRBJ2-7; the match to TRBD1 covers 8 bases. The junction had 8 bases not matched to a gene; V was cut back by 5 bases and J by 5 bases. Germline-derived CDR1 and CDR2 are MNHEY and SVGAGI. CDR3 length: 14 residues. The CDR3 nucleotides read TGTGCCAGCAGTACCCCGACAGGGGAACACGAGCAGTACTTC. It encodes CASSTPTGEHEQYF.

V is TRBV19 and J is TRBJ2-5; TRBD1 matches at 9 bases. CDR3 length: 16 residues. The V and J ends lost 4 bases and 5 bases, in that order; junction bases with no gene match: 11. CDR1 is LNHDA and CDR2 is SQIVND in the germline V gene (reference sequence). CDR3 coding DNA: TGTGCCAGTAGTAAGGGGACAGGGAGTGGAAAGGAGACCCAGTACTTC. Its translation: CASSKGTGSGKETQYF.

The rearrangement uses TRBV18 and TRBJ2-6; maybe TRBD1 (6 bases). CDR1 is KGHSH, CDR2 LQKENI, per germline. CDR3 size: 16 residues. The germline V and J ends were trimmed by 2 bases and 0 bases, with 8 bases remaining between them. Here the CDR3 reads CASSPTGYSGANVLTF. The CDR3 bases are TGTGCCAGCTCACCAACAGGGTACTCTGGGGCCAACGTCCTGACTTTC.

J is TRBJ1-5 and V is TRBV2; TRBD1 agrees at 9 bases. The germline V gene encodes CDR1 SNHLY and CDR2 FYNNEI. Unmatched junction bases numbered 4, after V lost 6 bases and J lost 7 bases. This CDR3 is 13 amino acids long. For the CDR3, the DNA is TGTGCCAGCAGGGGACAGGGTGGACAGCCCCAGCATTTT. This codes for CASRGQGGQPQHF.

J is TRBJ2-2 and V is TRBV7-9; maybe TRBD1 (6 bases). CDR3 length equals 16 residues. V lost 1 base to trimming and J lost 0 bases, with 9 bases between them. CDR1 and CDR2 (germline): SEHNR, FQNEAQ (reference sequence). Written as DNA, the CDR3 is TGTGCCAGCAGCTTAGATGCAGGGGCGAACACCGGGGAGCTGTTTTTT. Translated, it gives CASSLDAGANTGELFF.

This clone occurred once. V and J are TRBV28 and TRBJ1-4; D is possibly TRBD1 (6 bases). V was cut by 5 bases and J by 5 bases, with 18 bases left in between. The germline V gene encodes CDR1 MDHEN and CDR2 SYDVKM. CDR3 size: 16 residues. CDR3 amino acids: CASSLPRTVTNEKLFF. CDR3 coding DNA: TGTGCCAGCAGTCTTCCCCGGACAGTCACCAATGAAAAACTGTTTTTT.

The CDR3 sequence is CASSPSGAGAYEQYF. CDR3 coding DNA: TGCGCCAGCAGCCCCTCTGGGGCAGGGGCCTACGAGCAGTACTTC. V gene TRBV4-1 combines with J gene TRBJ2-7, with a possible D match to TRBD1 (6 bases). V was clipped by 4 bases and J by 2 bases, with 15 bases between them. Germline CDR1 is MGHRA and CDR2 is YSYEKL. The CDR3 is 15 residues long.